The 5 T cell receptor beta chains below come from one sample, sequenced in a study of T cells in Graves' hyperthyroidism and ophthalmopathy (dated by TCRdb to between 2017 and 2020). Receptor amplification or capture employed multiplex PCR. The sequencer was an Illumina HiSeq 2000. The TCR beta CDR3 regions were amplified from the RNA transcripts. The TCR CDR3 was subjected to a first round of RT-PCR using the HTBI primer set and the Qiagen OneStep RT-PCR kit. TCRdb reprocessed the public reads (quality trimming at Q25 with fastp, clone calling with MiXCR) and kept in-frame beta chains. CDR3 protein sequences are deduplicated, and each keeps its most common genes and DNA. For this sample there are approximately 380,000 distinct CDR3 sequences; 11% to 15% appear just once. The ten most abundant clones make up approximately 29% of the sample. Sample: blood. These receptor sequences come from a man aged 45-65 years with Graves' ophthalmopathy.

V gene TRBV13 combines with J gene TRBJ1-4, with no clear D. The V gene's germline CDR1 is PRHDT and CDR2 FYEKMQ (reference sequence). Trimming stripped 1 base from V and 0 bases from J, with 6 bases between. CDR3 length: 15 amino acids. The CDR3 region is CASSLEGSTNEKLFF. The CDR3 nucleotides read TGTGCCAGCAGCTTAGAGGGCTCAACTAATGAAAAACTGTTTTTT.

The chain uses TRBV19 and TRBJ2-5; weak D call: TRBD2 (6 bases). Germline CDR1 is LNHDA and CDR2 is SQIVND (reference sequence). The V end was cut by 6 bases, the J end by 5 bases, with 16 bases between. The CDR3 has 14 residues. In nucleotides, the CDR3 is TGTGCCAGTAGGAGGCAGGGAGGAGGGGAGACCCAGTACTTC. It yields the protein CASRRQGGGETQYF. Complete variable domain (other parts from reference TRBV19 and TRBJ2-5): DGGITQSPKYLFRKEGQNVTLSCEQNLNHDAMYWYRQDPGQGLRLIYYSQIVNDFQKGDIAEGYSVSREKKESFPLTVTSAQKNPTAFYLCASRRQGGGETQYFGPGTRLLVL.

This clonotype was detected many times. At one boundary the junction diverges from the germline segment, which might be a read error. This rearrangement joins TRBV7-9 to TRBJ1-5, with TRBD1 as a possible D gene (5 bases). Germline CDR1 reads SEHNR; CDR2 reads FQNEAQ (reference sequence). CDR3 size: 14 residues. The CDR3 DNA follows: TGTGCCAGCAGCTACCGGGACTACGATCACCCCCAGCATTTT. It codes for CASSYRDYDHPQHF. Together with reference TRBV7-9 and TRBJ1-5, the CDR3 gives the full variable domain: DTGVSQNPRHKITKRGQNVTFRCDPISEHNRLYWYRQTLGQGPEFLTYFQNEAQLEKSRLLSDRFSAERPKGSFSTLEIQRTEQGDSAMYLCASSYRDYDHPQHFGDGTRLSIL.

This clonotype was counted ten times or more. The CDR3 loop reads CASSFYSNTEAFF. CDR3 DNA sequence: TGTGCCAGCAGTTTTTACTCGAACACTGAAGCTTTCTTT. The chain employs TRBV12-3 or TRBV12-4 and TRBJ1-1; no clear D. With 3 bases removed from V and 1 base from J, the gap between germline ends came to 6 bases. The CDR3 has 13 residues.

This clonotype has only a few counts. The chain carries TRBV25-1 and TRBJ2-3; TRBD2 matches at 11 bases. The CDR3 loop spans 17 amino acids. V lost 4 bases and J lost 6; bases outside the gene matches: 12. CDR1 MGHDK and CDR2 SYGVNS come from the germline V gene. CDR3 bases: TGTGCCAGCAGTGGCCGGACTAGCGGGCAGGGTAGGGATACGCAGTATTTT. Translating it yields CASSGRTSGQGRDTQYF.